The 14 T cell receptor beta chains below come from one sample, sequenced in a study of T cell responses to AZD1222 COVID-19 vaccine. The table came from immunoSEQ multiplex PCR; TCRdb's copy has only in-frame clones and leaves some out. Of 130,000 to 150,000 clones detected, roughly nine tenths appear once; the ten largest clones hold roughly 3.8%. The sample here was peripheral blood, taken 28 days after the second AZD1222 dose. The receptors come from an adult who received the AZD1222 COVID-19 vaccine.

CDR3: CASSRVATEAFF. CDR3 nucleotides: TGTGCCAGCAGTAGGGTGGCCACTGAAGCTTTCTTT. The V gene is TRBV28, the J gene TRBJ1-1; no clear D gene. V lost 5 bases and J lost 4, with 8 bases in between. The CDR3 contains 12 residues. Germline assignment: CDR1 MDHEN and CDR2 SYDVKM.

V and J are TRBV11-3 and TRBJ2-7, with 14 bases that match TRBD2. The CDR3 spans 14 residues. The germline CDR1 and CDR2 sequences are SGHNT and YENEEA. After removal of 5 bases from V and 8 bases from J, the junction contained 5 bases not matched to a gene. DNA for the CDR3: TGTGCCAGCAGCCCGGGACTAGCGGGAGTAAAGCAGTACTTC. Translation: CASSPGLAGVKQYF.

V is TRBV6-1 and J is TRBJ2-1, with D uncertain. Trimming took 0 bases from V and 4 from J, leaving 13 bases between them. Germline lookup yields CDR1 MNHNS and CDR2 SASEGT. The CDR3 loop spans 16 amino acids. The CDR3 DNA is TGTGCCAGCAGTGAAGCACGAGACGCGCGATACAATGAGCAGTTCTTC. As protein: CASSEARDARYNEQFF.

CDR3 sequence (DNA): TGTGCCAGCAGTCGCTCCGGGACCGGGGGGTATGGCTACACCTTC. Its translation: CASSRSGTGGYGYTF. The chain links TRBV6-5 to TRBJ1-2; D might be TRBD1 (5 bases). Germline values: CDR1 MNHEY, CDR2 SVGAGI. With 5 bases removed from V and 5 bases from J, the gap between germline ends came to 18 bases. The CDR3 sequence is 15 residues long.

The chain has TRBV6-1 and TRBJ1-5, with D hard to call. This CDR3 spans 12 amino acids. The V gene's germline CDR1 is MNHNS and CDR2 SASEGT. V lost 2 bases and J 5 bases, leaving 4 bases between the germline ends. CDR3 coding DNA: TGTGCCAGCAGTGAAAGATATCAGCCCCAGCATTTT. Encoded protein: CASSERYQPQHF.

This chain joins TRBV6-5 and TRBJ2-1, with TRBD1 matching over 7 bases. With 7 bases clipped from V and 5 bases from J, the junction kept 5 bases outside the gene matches. This CDR3 is built from 13 residues. Germline V lookup: CDR1 MNHEY, CDR2 SVGAGI. In DNA form, the CDR3 reads TGTGCCAGCATCGCCGACAGGGACAATGAGCAGTTCTTC. Translation gives CASIADRDNEQFF.

This clone appeared a single time. A read error may produce the germline difference seen at one junction end. V and J are TRBV18 and TRBJ1-1, with D perhaps TRBD1 (6 bases). CDR3 size: 16 residues. Per the germline V gene, CDR1 is KGHSH and CDR2 is LQKENI. CDR3 sequence (DNA): TGTGCCAGCCCACCTTCGGGGGCGCGGGCGAACACTGAAGCTTTCTTT. Translated, it gives CASPPSGARANTEAFF.

The chain couples TRBV5-1 to TRBJ1-1; D is unclear. The V gene lost 0 bases and the J gene lost 0 bases, with 6 bases spanning the gap. The CDR3 consists of 14 residues. From germline, CDR1 is SGHRS and CDR2 YFSETQ. The CDR3 sequence: CASSLGRLNTEAFF. CDR3 sequence (DNA): TGCGCCAGCAGCTTGGGGCGGTTGAACACTGAAGCTTTCTTT.

V gene TRBV9 combines with J gene TRBJ1-3, with D possibly matching TRBD1 (6 bases). Trimming left V 0 bases short and J 4 bases short, with 17 bases between. The CDR3 runs 17 residues. From germline, CDR1 is SGDLS and CDR2 YYNGEE. The CDR3 is CASSVAPQDRWGNTIYF. The CDR3 nucleotides read TGTGCCAGCAGCGTAGCCCCTCAGGACAGATGGGGAAACACCATATATTTT.

The genes are TRBV6-6 and TRBJ2-7; D is perhaps TRBD1 (5 bases). Trimming stripped 1 base from V and 7 bases from J, with 17 bases between. The length of the CDR3 is 15 residues. CDR1 and CDR2 from the germline V gene are MNHNY and SVGAGI (reference sequence). This CDR3 reads CASSYYGQGRGEQYF. The CDR3 nucleotides read TGTGCCAGCAGTTACTATGGCCAGGGAAGAGGTGAGCAGTACTTC.

The chain recombines TRBV4-1 with TRBJ1-6, with a tentative D call TRBD1 (5 bases). Trimming cost V 8 bases and J 6 bases, with 14 bases left between them. The CDR3 covers 14 residues. The germline gives CDR1 MGHRA, CDR2 YSYEKL. CDR3 nucleotides: TGCGCCAGCCGAAACCCGGGGGGTAATTCACCCCTCCACTTT. Residues: CASRNPGGNSPLHF.

V usage is TRBV12-3 or TRBV12-4 and J usage is TRBJ2-1; D unresolved. CDR3 size: 11 residues. V was pared by 9 bases and J by 4 bases, with 7 bases between. CDR3 protein: CASNVYNEQFF. The CDR3 region has the DNA TGTGCCAGTAATGTTTACAATGAGCAGTTCTTC.

The chain uses TRBV11-2 and TRBJ2-2, with D maybe TRBD1 (5 bases). Trimming removed 1 base at V and 4 bases at J, with 13 bases between. This CDR3 region has 16 residues. Germline V lookup: CDR1 SGHAT, CDR2 FQNNGV. In DNA form, the CDR3 reads TGTGCCAGCAGCTTAGTCTTCAGGGTGCCCACCGGGGAGCTGTTTTTT. Its translation: CASSLVFRVPTGELFF.

The chain combines TRBV5-1 with TRBJ2-7, with D perhaps given as TRBD1 or TRBD2 (7 bases each). The germline CDR1 and CDR2 sequences are SGHRS and YFSETQ. The CDR3 length is 16 residues. Deletions cut 3 bases from V and 0 bases from J, with 16 bases between. CDR3 coding DNA: TGCGCCAGCAGCTGGGGGGGACAGCCTAGCTCCTACGAGCAGTACTTC. This codes for CASSWGGQPSSYEQYF.